This T cell receptor beta chain comes out of a study of OX40 agonist ivuxolimab in advanced cancers. Study summary: Patients were treated with ivuxolimab, an agonistic anti-OX40 (CD134) antibody. General study points: At doses 0.1 to 3.0 mg/kg, CD4+ and CD8+ clones expanded.

Drawing of blood for sampling happened at baseline, at cycle 4 day 1, and at cycle 7 day 1. Sequenced by immunoSEQ multiplex PCR; TCRdb stores in-frame clones only, minus some. The sample lists approximately 80,000 clones, around 85% seen once, with about 4% in the top ten. Concerning this clone itself: The target antigen is unknown.

V was shortened by 1 base and J by 1 base, with 8 bases between the two germline ends. Per the germline V gene, CDR1 is LNHDA and CDR2 is SQIVND (reference sequence). The CDR3 sequence is 14 residues long. The TCR originated in an adult with an advanced solid tumor such as melanoma, head and neck, liver or kidney cancer. This chain uses TRBV19 with TRBJ2-7; tentatively, D is TRBD1 or TRBD2 (5 bases each). Sequences were derived from CD4+ or CD8+ T cells sorted from blood, sampled in a trial of the OX40 agonist ivuxolimab. The CDR3 reads CASSIVGVSYEQYF. CDR3 nucleotides: TGTGCCAGTAGTATAGTGGGGGTTTCCTACGAGCAGTACTTC.